Below are 13 T cell receptor beta chains sequenced from a single sample in a study of cytotoxic CD8 clonotypes in ibrutinib-treated CLL. Measured with immunoSEQ multiplex PCR; TCRdb has only the in-frame clones, and not every one. This sample has about 24,000 clones, with roughly 70% found just once. The source was PBMCs, collected after 12 months of ibrutinib treatment. The origin of the receptors is a human donor with chronic lymphocytic leukemia.

This chain links TRBV19 with TRBJ1-4; weak D call: TRBD1 (6 bases). Between the trimmed V and J ends, which lost 4 bases and 3 bases, there was a span of 21 bases. This CDR3 region has 18 residues. Germline V gene data show CDR1 as LNHDA and CDR2 as SQIVND (reference sequence). CDR3 loop: CASSKESGGHSANEKLFF. CDR3 in DNA: TGTGCCAGTAGTAAAGAGAGTGGGGGGCATTCAGCTAATGAAAAACTGTTTTTT.

This clone was recorded once. The chain couples TRBV5-4 to TRBJ2-1; D is perhaps TRBD1 or TRBD2 (5 bases each). The V end was cut by 0 bases, the J end by 0 bases, with 7 bases between. The CDR3 consists of 15 residues. Germline V gene data show CDR1 as SGHNT and CDR2 as YYREEE (reference sequence). The CDR3 DNA is TGTGCCAGCAGCTTGGGAGGGGCCTCCTACAATGAGCAGTTCTTC. Its translation: CASSLGGASYNEQFF.

The chain is built from TRBV5-1 and TRBJ1-2, with D tentatively TRBD1 (5 bases). The germline V and J ends were trimmed by 3 bases and 8 bases, with 20 bases remaining between them. Germline V CDR1 and CDR2: SGHRS, YFSETQ. There are 15 residues in the CDR3. The CDR3 coding sequence is TGCGCCAGCAGCTCGGGGACCCAATCCGGAGTAGGCTACACCTTC. Its protein is CASSSGTQSGVGYTF.

The chain couples TRBV28 to TRBJ1-2; 7 bases map to TRBD1. V lost 2 bases, J lost 7 bases, and 1 base stayed unmatched. This CDR3 region has 12 residues. Germline lookup yields CDR1 MDHEN and CDR2 SYDVKM. Here the CDR3 DNA reads TGTGCCAGCAGTTTAGGGACAGCTGGCTACACCTTC. Translated, it gives CASSLGTAGYTF.

The chain joins TRBV7-9 to TRBJ2-1, with D perhaps matching TRBD2 (5 bases). Germline loops: CDR1 SEHNR, CDR2 FQNEAQ (reference sequence). This CDR3 contains 15 residues. Trimming pared 5 bases from V and 0 bases from J, leaving 11 bases between. The CDR3 reads CASSRSGNSYNEQFF. As DNA, the CDR3 is TGTGCCAGCAGCAGGTCGGGAAACTCCTACAATGAGCAGTTCTTC. The variable domain in full, completed from reference TRBV7-9 and TRBJ2-1, reads DTGVSQNPRHKITKRGQNVTFRCDPISEHNRLYWYRQTLGQGPEFLTYFQNEAQLEKSRLLSDRFSAERPKGSFSTLEIQRTEQGDSAMYLCASSRSGNSYNEQFFGPGTRLTVL.

This clone was seen a handful of times. V gene TRBV28 combines with J gene TRBJ2-3, with 10 bases aligning to TRBD2. The CDR3 runs 16 residues. The J segment lost 3 bases and the V segment lost 4 bases, leaving 7 bases of the junction unmatched. CDR1 is MDHEN and CDR2 is SYDVKM in the germline V gene. CDR3 coding DNA: TGTGCCAGCAGTTCGAGGCTAGCGGGGGTGACAGATACGCAGTATTTT. Its translation: CASSSRLAGVTDTQYF.

This clone is medium-sized by share. The chain is built from TRBV13 and TRBJ1-2, with TRBD1 identical over 7 bases. J was trimmed by 4 bases and V by 6 bases; bases with no gene match: 5. Germline lookup yields CDR1 PRHDT and CDR2 FYEKMQ (reference sequence). The CDR3 loop spans 13 amino acids. The CDR3: CASSDRERYGYTF. CDR3 sequence (DNA): TGTGCCAGCAGTGACAGGGAGCGCTATGGCTACACCTTC. The full variable domain, rest sourced from reference TRBV13 and TRBJ1-2, is AAGVIQSPRHLIKEKRETATLKCYPIPRHDTVYWYQQGPGQDPQFLISFYEKMQSDKGSIPDRFSAQQFSDYHSELNMSSLELGDSALYFCASSDRERYGYTFGSGTRLTVV.

This clone occurred once. Written as DNA, the CDR3 is TGTGCCAGCAGCCCAGGAGCCAACTATGGCTACACCTTC. Its protein product is CASSPGANYGYTF. This rearrangement joins TRBV13 to TRBJ1-2; D uncertain. Trimming shortened V by 5 bases and J by 2 bases, and 9 bases separated the two germline ends. This CDR3 comprises 13 residues. The germline V gene encodes CDR1 PRHDT and CDR2 FYEKMQ (reference sequence).

The chain carries TRBV7-9 and TRBJ1-6; D might be TRBD1 (6 bases). V lost 1 base and J 6 bases, leaving 10 bases between the germline ends. Germline-derived CDR1 and CDR2 are SEHNR and FQNEAQ (reference sequence). This CDR3 is 15 amino acids long. CDR3 sequence: CASSLVGGLNSPLHF. DNA of the CDR3: TGTGCCAGCAGCTTAGTCGGGGGGCTTAATTCACCCCTCCACTTT.

As regards this clone: Distinct nucleotide sequences in the sample also encode this CDR3. The chain links TRBV28 to TRBJ1-4, with TRBD1 identical over 7 bases. The V segment lost 5 bases and the J segment 4 bases; nucleotides outside the gene matches: 7. Germline V CDR1 and CDR2: MDHEN, SYDVKM. This CDR3 comprises 15 residues. CDR3 DNA: TGTGCCAGCAGTCCCCTGGGACAGATTAATGAAAAACTGTTTTTT. Residues: CASSPLGQINEKLFF.

Judged by abundance, this clone is large. V gene TRBV19 combines with J gene TRBJ2-5, with a tentative D call TRBD1 (5 bases). The germline V gene encodes CDR1 LNHDA and CDR2 SQIVND (reference sequence). The CDR3 contains 14 residues. V shed 0 bases and J shed 5 bases, with 10 bases lying between them. The CDR3 DNA reads TGTGCCAGTAGTATAGAGGCAGGGTGGGAGACCCAGTACTTC. The encoded protein is CASSIEAGWETQYF.

This sequence joins TRBV18 and TRBJ1-2; D ambiguous. Germline V gene data show CDR1 as KGHSH and CDR2 as LQKENI. The CDR3 has 14 residues. Trimming took off 3 bases at V and 2 bases at J, with 10 bases between the two ends. CDR3 region: CASSPKGDNYGYTF. CDR3 DNA: TGTGCCAGCTCACCTAAGGGAGACAACTATGGCTACACCTTC.

The CDR3 DNA is TGTGCCAGCAGTGAATTGGGACAGGGGGCCTATAGCAATCAGCCCCAGCATTTT. It codes for CASSELGQGAYSNQPQHF. V gene TRBV6-1 combines with J gene TRBJ1-5, with TRBD1 matching 12 bases. J gave up 0 bases and V 2 bases, and 5 bases lay outside the gene matches. Germline V gene lookup returns CDR1 MNHNS and CDR2 SASEGT. This CDR3 comprises 18 residues.